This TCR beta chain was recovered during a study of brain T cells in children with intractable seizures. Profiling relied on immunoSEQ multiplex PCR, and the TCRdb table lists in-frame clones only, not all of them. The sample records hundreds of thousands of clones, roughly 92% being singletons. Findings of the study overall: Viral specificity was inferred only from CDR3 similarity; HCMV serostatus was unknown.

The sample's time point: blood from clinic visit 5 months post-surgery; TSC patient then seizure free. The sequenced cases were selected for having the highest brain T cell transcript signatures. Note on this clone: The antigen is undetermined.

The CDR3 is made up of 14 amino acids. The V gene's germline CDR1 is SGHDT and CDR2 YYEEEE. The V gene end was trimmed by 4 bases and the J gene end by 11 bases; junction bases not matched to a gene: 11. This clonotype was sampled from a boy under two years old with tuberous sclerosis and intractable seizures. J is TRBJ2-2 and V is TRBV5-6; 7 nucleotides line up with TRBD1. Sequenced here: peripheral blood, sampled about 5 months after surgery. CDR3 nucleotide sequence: TGTGCCAGCAGCCCCTTAGGAGACAGGGACGAGCTGTTTTTT. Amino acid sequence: CASSPLGDRDELFF.